This T cell receptor beta chain was documented in a study of breast tumors, draining lymph nodes, adjacent tissues. Regarding the study as a whole: The data were judged consistent with most tumor T cells coming from lymph node and expanding in tumor. Data only fit, rather than demonstrated, lymph node origin of most tumor T cells. Compared with lymph nodes, tumors were less diverse; compared with nontumor tissue, more.

The V and J ends lost 5 bases and 6 bases, in that order; junction bases with no gene match: 13. The CDR3 spans 16 residues. Samples came from axillary lymph nodes draining the breast cancer. Comments on this clonotype: Its antigen is unidentified. This could be a read error, since a much larger clone is one nucleotide away.

TCRdb re-called the multiplex PCR reads through MiXCR, storing one row per CDR3 protein. The table has roughly 80,000 distinct CDR3 sequences, about 20% seen once; the top ten hold about 2.2%. Sequenced sample: axillary lymph node tissue. The chain recombines TRBV12-3 or TRBV12-4 with TRBJ2-1; TRBD2 aligns across 7 bases. This clonotype originated in a female donor with breast cancer. Some clones in this sample may be carry-over from other donors' samples. The CDR3 nucleotides read TGTGCCAGCAGTCGGCCGGAACTAGCGCTTTCCAATGAGCAGTTCTTC. It codes for CASSRPELALSNEQFF.